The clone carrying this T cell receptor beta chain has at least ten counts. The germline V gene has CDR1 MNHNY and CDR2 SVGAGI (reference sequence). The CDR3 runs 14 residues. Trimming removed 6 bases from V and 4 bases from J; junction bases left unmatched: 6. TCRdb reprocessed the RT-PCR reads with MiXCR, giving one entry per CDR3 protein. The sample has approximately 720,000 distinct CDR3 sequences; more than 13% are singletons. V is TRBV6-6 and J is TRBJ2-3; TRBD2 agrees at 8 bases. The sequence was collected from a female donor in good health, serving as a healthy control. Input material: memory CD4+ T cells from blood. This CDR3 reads CASSGGGAADTQYF. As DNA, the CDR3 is TGTGCCAGCAGCGGGGGGGGGGCCGCAGATACGCAGTATTTT.